This TCR beta chain was observed in a study of blood T cell repertoires in COVID-19 (TCRdb year 2020). About the study as a whole: Samples from collaborators originated in the United States, Italy and Spain and spanned both the acute and convalescent phases of COVID-19. The material from the prospective study consisted of cDNA or gDNA derived from T cells, B-cell-depleted T cells, or PBMCs. Subjects who had been exposed to COVID-19, were actively infected with it, or had recovered from it provided the deeply sampled blood TCRbeta repertoires that made up the dataset. A freely available public database, intended as a resource for researchers studying the immune response to SARS-CoV-2, is where the repertoires were released. The samples were drawn from two sources: the first 160 participants of the ongoing ImmuneRACE study, and fewer than 1,500 subjects contributed by 6 global collaborators. Nearly every sample came with metadata listing a de-identified subject ID, COVID-19 status, age in years and sex. Where available, HLA class I and class II types were taken from metadata supplied by the sample provider and were not determined by assay-based typing. Points the paper makes about the study in general: Clinical and demographic metadata were provided uncurated, with the amount varying by source and participant.

CDR1 and CDR2 were assigned from the germline V gene as KGHDR and SFDVKD. The CDR3 runs 14 residues from the cysteine to the phenylalanine. Here the CDR3 DNA is all that survives: 42 bases in frame from base 1. Relative to germline, V is 3 bases shorter and J is 5 bases shorter, with 10 bases between their ends. Details on this clone: It lacks a known antigen. Per-base qualities were not stored, and no clone one base away is much larger.

Collaborating institutions collected whole blood in K2EDTA tubes following their own protocols. Collaborator samples were shipped for TCRbeta analysis as frozen whole blood, isolated PBMCs, or DNA extracted from either sample type. The immunoSEQ Assay, a bias-controlled multiplex PCR, was used to amplify TCRbeta CDR3 regions from genomic DNA. The study's processing was this. The number of nucleated cells in each sample was estimated from the amplification of reference gene primers within the assay. To quantify the absolute abundance of each unique TCRbeta CDR3 rearrangement, sequence reads were collapsed and filtered. Productive Simpson clonality was computed per sample as the square root of Simpson's diversity index over productive rearrangements. TCRdb retrieved this table from immuneACCESS and kept in-frame rearrangements only. Not all clones are present; in checked studies, unresolved V genes account for under half, and no reason is known for the remainder. D and trimming come from the DNA, and the V and J calls and clone size come from that table. Within this sample are around 120,000 clones, with 65% to 80% of them counted one time only. Roughly 20% of the sample is taken by the ten largest.

The specimen was peripheral blood. Recombination linked TRBV24-1 to TRBJ1-5; a weak D assignment points to TRBD1 (5 bases agree). The sequence derives from a man aged 65-85 years with active or convalescent COVID-19. The CDR3 region reads CATSDPTDYQPQHF. The DNA reads as follows: TGTGCCACCAGTGATCCGACAGATTATCAGCCCCAGCATTTT.